The table lists the clone carrying this T cell receptor beta chain with a few counts. The sample contains more than one DNA sequence encoding this CDR3. This sample was included in a study of blood T cell repertoires in COVID-19. Study-wide background: In each case, the material was cDNA or gDNA derived from T cells, B-cell-depleted T cells, or PBMCs.

The method was immunoSEQ multiplex PCR; TCRdb's version includes in-frame clones alone and lacks a portion of them. This table holds about 150,000 clones, about 90% found once. Germline CDR1 reads LNHDA; CDR2 reads SQIVND (reference sequence). This CDR3 spans 15 amino acids. V lost 1 base to trimming and J lost 2 bases; unmatched junction nucleotides: 2. Sample: peripheral blood. The sequence was obtained from a man aged 45-65 years with acute or convalescent COVID-19. The chain is built from TRBV19 and TRBJ1-5, with TRBD1 matching 7 bases. CDR3 nucleotides: TGTGCCAGTAGTATAGGAGGGGGCGGCAATCAGCCCCAGCATTTT. It encodes CASSIGGGGNQPQHF.